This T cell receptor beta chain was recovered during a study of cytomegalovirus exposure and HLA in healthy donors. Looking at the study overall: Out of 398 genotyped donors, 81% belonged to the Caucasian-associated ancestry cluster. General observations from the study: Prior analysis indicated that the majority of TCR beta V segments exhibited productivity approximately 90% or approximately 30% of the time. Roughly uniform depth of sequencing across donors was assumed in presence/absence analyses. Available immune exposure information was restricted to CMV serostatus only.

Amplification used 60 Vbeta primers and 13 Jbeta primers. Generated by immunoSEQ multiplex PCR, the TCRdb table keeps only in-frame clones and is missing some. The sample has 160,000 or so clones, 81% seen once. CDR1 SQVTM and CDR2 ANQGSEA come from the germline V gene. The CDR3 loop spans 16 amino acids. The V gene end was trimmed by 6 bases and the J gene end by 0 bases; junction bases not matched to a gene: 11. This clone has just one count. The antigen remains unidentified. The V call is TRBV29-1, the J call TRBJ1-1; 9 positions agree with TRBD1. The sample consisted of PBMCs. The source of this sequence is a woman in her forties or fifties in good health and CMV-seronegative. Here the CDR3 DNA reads TGCAGCGTCGCTTGGGACAGGGAGTTCATGAACACTGAAGCTTTCTTT. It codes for CSVAWDREFMNTEAFF. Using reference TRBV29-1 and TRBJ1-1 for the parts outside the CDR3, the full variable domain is SAVISQKPSRDICQRGTSLTIQCQVDSQVTMMFWYRQQPGQSLTLIATANQGSEATYESGFVIDKFPISRPNLTFSTLTVSNMSPEDSSIYLCSVAWDREFMNTEAFFGQGTRLTVV.